This is a list of T cell receptor beta chains from one sample in a study of T cells in tumors after PD-1 blockade. Assay: immunoSEQ multiplex PCR; the TCRdb copy retains only in-frame clones and omits some. This sample has tens of thousands of clones, with around 80% found just once. This sample comprised PBMCs, obtained before anti-PD-1 treatment. Source of these receptors: a human donor with basal cell carcinoma. Both conserved end residues are part of each CDR3. D genes are given only for firm matches. Clone size is not always given. Where it is, it says once, few, many or a class for expanded clones.

d_gene: TRBD1
j_gene: TRBJ2-1
v_gene: TRBV15
abundance: -
CDR3nt: TGTGCCACCAGCAGGCCGGGACAGGGGGCTATTAATGAGCAGTTCTTC
CDR3aa: CATSRPGQGAINEQFF

d_gene: -
j_gene: TRBJ2-4
v_gene: TRBV5-1
abundance: -
CDR3nt: TGCGCCAGCAGCAAGCAGGGGATTCAGTACTTC
CDR3aa: CASSKQGIQYF

d_gene: -
j_gene: TRBJ2-7
v_gene: TRBV5-1
abundance: -
CDR3nt: TGCGCCAGCAGCCCCTCGGCAGGGTCAACCTACGAGCAGTACTTC
CDR3aa: CASSPSAGSTYEQYF

d_gene: -
j_gene: TRBJ2-5
v_gene: TRBV6-1
abundance: -
CDR3nt: TGTGCCAGCAGCTCCGACCGGTCCGAGACCCAGTACTTC
CDR3aa: CASSSDRSETQYF

d_gene: -
j_gene: TRBJ1-6
v_gene: TRBV2
abundance: -
CDR3nt: TGTGCCAGCAGACGACGGTGGATATCCCGGGGATCACCCCTCCACTTT
CDR3aa: CASRRRWISRGSPLHF

d_gene: TRBD2
j_gene: TRBJ2-5
v_gene: TRBV19
abundance: -
CDR3nt: TGTGCCAGTAGTATAGAGACTAGCGGGAGAGTTGAGACCCAGTACTTC
CDR3aa: CASSIETSGRVETQYF

d_gene: TRBD2
j_gene: TRBJ2-7
v_gene: TRBV7-2
abundance: -
CDR3nt: TGTGCCAGCAGTTACCCGGGAGGCACCTACGAGCAGTACTTC
CDR3aa: CASSYPGGTYEQYF

d_gene: -
j_gene: TRBJ2-1
v_gene: TRBV19
abundance: -
CDR3nt: TGTGCCAGTAGTATCTCTAACAGCGGGGAGCAGTTCTTC
CDR3aa: CASSISNSGEQFF

d_gene: -
j_gene: TRBJ1-6
v_gene: TRBV4-3
abundance: few
CDR3nt: TGCGCCAGCAGCCAAGAGCAGGGCAATAATTCACCCCTCCACTTT
CDR3aa: CASSQEQGNNSPLHF

d_gene: -
j_gene: TRBJ2-1
v_gene: TRBV25-1
abundance: -
CDR3nt: TGTGCCAGCACTAGGGTGGGGCTCAGGGAGCAGTTCTTC
CDR3aa: CASTRVGLREQFF

d_gene: TRBD2
j_gene: TRBJ2-1
v_gene: TRBV2
abundance: -
CDR3nt: TGTCCCACCTGTGACGGGGGGGCGCGGGAGGGGAGCTCCTACAATGAGCAGTTCTTC
CDR3aa: CPTCDGGAREGSSYNEQFF

d_gene: TRBD2
j_gene: TRBJ2-1
v_gene: TRBV19
abundance: -
CDR3nt: TGTGCCAGTAGTACCTTAGAGATCTTAGCGGGAGTCCACGAGAGCAGCTACAATGAGCAGTTCTTC
CDR3aa: CASSTLEILAGVHESSYNEQFF

d_gene: -
j_gene: TRBJ1-3
v_gene: TRBV27
abundance: -
CDR3nt: TGTGCCAGGCACGGGGTAAAGTATTTT
CDR3aa: CARHGVKYF

d_gene: TRBD1
j_gene: TRBJ1-1
v_gene: TRBV29-1
abundance: -
CDR3nt: TGCAGCGTTGGGGACAGTTACACTGAAGCTTTCTTT
CDR3aa: CSVGDSYTEAFF

d_gene: -
j_gene: TRBJ1-2
v_gene: TRBV2
abundance: -
CDR3nt: TGTGCCAGCAGTGAAGAAAACAGGAACTATGGCTACACCTTC
CDR3aa: CASSEENRNYGYTF

d_gene: -
j_gene: TRBJ2-7
v_gene: TRBV7-2
abundance: -
CDR3nt: TGTGCCAGCAGCGCGGCAGGTACCTCCTACGAGCAGTACTTC
CDR3aa: CASSAAGTSYEQYF

d_gene: TRBD2
j_gene: TRBJ2-3
v_gene: TRBV10-1
abundance: -
CDR3nt: TGCGCCAGCAGTGATGGCCTAGCGGGATTCACAGATACGCAGTATTTT
CDR3aa: CASSDGLAGFTDTQYF

d_gene: -
j_gene: TRBJ2-5
v_gene: TRBV6-5
abundance: -
CDR3nt: TGTGCCAGCAGTTCGACTAGTTTCGTCCAAGAGACCCAGTACTTC
CDR3aa: CASSSTSFVQETQYF

d_gene: TRBD2
j_gene: TRBJ2-2
v_gene: TRBV4-3
abundance: -
CDR3nt: TGCGCCAGCAGCCAAGACCAGGCGGGGGTAGGGGAGCTGTTTTTT
CDR3aa: CASSQDQAGVGELFF

d_gene: TRBD2
j_gene: TRBJ2-1
v_gene: TRBV2
abundance: -
CDR3nt: TGTGCCACCTGTTACGGGGGGGCGGGGGAGGGGAGCTCCTACAATGAGCAGTTCTTC
CDR3aa: CATCYGGAGEGSSYNEQFF

d_gene: -
j_gene: TRBJ2-2
v_gene: TRBV12-3/TRBV12-4
abundance: -
CDR3nt: TGTGCCAGCAGTTTCTTAACGGAGCTGTTTTTT
CDR3aa: CASSFLTELFF

d_gene: TRBD1
j_gene: TRBJ1-2
v_gene: TRBV29-1
abundance: -
CDR3nt: TGCAGCGTTCCCGAGACAGGGAACTATGGCTACACCTTC
CDR3aa: CSVPETGNYGYTF

d_gene: -
j_gene: TRBJ2-1
v_gene: TRBV25-1
abundance: -
CDR3nt: TGTGCCAGCAGTGATTTCGGGGGAGCCCACAATGAGCAGTTCTTC
CDR3aa: CASSDFGGAHNEQFF

d_gene: -
j_gene: TRBJ2-3
v_gene: TRBV6-5
abundance: -
CDR3nt: TGTGCCAGCAGTTACTCGACAGGACAGACAGATACGCAGTATTTT
CDR3aa: CASSYSTGQTDTQYF

d_gene: TRBD1
j_gene: TRBJ1-2
v_gene: TRBV7-3
abundance: few
CDR3nt: TGTGCCAGCAGCCCCTATTACCGGGACAGCAACTATGGCTACACCTTC
CDR3aa: CASSPYYRDSNYGYTF

d_gene: -
j_gene: TRBJ2-6
v_gene: TRBV5-4
abundance: once
CDR3nt: TGTGCCAGCAGCTTGGGTCCCACTGGGGCCAACGTCCTGACTTTC
CDR3aa: CASSLGPTGANVLTF

d_gene: -
j_gene: TRBJ2-1
v_gene: TRBV6-5
abundance: once
CDR3nt: TGTGCCAGCGGCCCTTTGGCGGAGACGGGGAATGAGCAGTTCTTC
CDR3aa: CASGPLAETGNEQFF

d_gene: TRBD1
j_gene: TRBJ1-4
v_gene: TRBV25-1
abundance: -
CDR3nt: TGTGCCAGCAGTGAATATGAGGGGGCCCATGAAAAACTGTTTTTT
CDR3aa: CASSEYEGAHEKLFF

d_gene: -
j_gene: TRBJ2-2
v_gene: TRBV2
abundance: -
CDR3nt: TGTGCCAGCAAACAACGAGGGACTCGAGGGGGCGGGGAGCTGTTTTTT
CDR3aa: CASKQRGTRGGGELFF

d_gene: TRBD1
j_gene: TRBJ1-1
v_gene: TRBV2
abundance: -
CDR3nt: TGTGCCAGCCAACGACAGGGGGCCATGAACACTGAAGCTTTCTTT
CDR3aa: CASQRQGAMNTEAFF

d_gene: TRBD1
j_gene: TRBJ1-4
v_gene: TRBV5-1
abundance: -
CDR3nt: TGCGCCAGCAGCCCAGGGGGTAGCTCGGCTAATGAAAAACTGTTTTTT
CDR3aa: CASSPGGSSANEKLFF

d_gene: TRBD1
j_gene: TRBJ1-1
v_gene: TRBV3-1/TRBV3-2
abundance: -
CDR3nt: TGTGCCAGCAGCCGTAACAGGGGCGCTGAAGCTTTCTTT
CDR3aa: CASSRNRGAEAFF

d_gene: -
j_gene: TRBJ1-1
v_gene: TRBV20-1
abundance: few
CDR3nt: TGCAGTGCTAGTGTGATGCTGGGGGCTGGGGGGAACACTGAAGCTTTCTTT
CDR3aa: CSASVMLGAGGNTEAFF

d_gene: TRBD2
j_gene: TRBJ2-7
v_gene: TRBV10-2
abundance: few
CDR3nt: TGCGCCAGCAGTGTGGGACTAGTTGAAGTCGAGCAGTACTTC
CDR3aa: CASSVGLVEVEQYF

d_gene: -
j_gene: TRBJ2-3
v_gene: TRBV7-3
abundance: -
CDR3nt: TGTGCCAGCAGCCCCCTCTCTCTCGTGGATACGCAGTATTTT
CDR3aa: CASSPLSLVDTQYF

d_gene: -
j_gene: TRBJ1-2
v_gene: TRBV12-5
abundance: -
CDR3nt: TGTGCTAGTGGTTCCGGAAACTATGGCTACACCTTC
CDR3aa: CASGSGNYGYTF

d_gene: -
j_gene: TRBJ1-6
v_gene: TRBV7-9
abundance: -
CDR3nt: TGTGCCAGCAGCTCTAACAGGGTAGGCAATTCACCCCTCCACTTT
CDR3aa: CASSSNRVGNSPLHF

d_gene: -
j_gene: TRBJ2-1
v_gene: TRBV2
abundance: -
CDR3nt: TGTGCCCGCTGTGATGGGTGGGCGGGGTTGGGGAGCTCCTACAATGAGCAGTTCTTC
CDR3aa: CARCDGWAGLGSSYNEQFF

d_gene: -
j_gene: TRBJ2-7
v_gene: TRBV28
abundance: -
CDR3nt: TGTGCCAGCAGTTCCCTGGACTGGAAGTACGAGCAGTACTTC
CDR3aa: CASSSLDWKYEQYF

d_gene: -
j_gene: TRBJ2-5
v_gene: TRBV18
abundance: -
CDR3nt: TGTGCCAGCTCACCAGCGGACGGCCAAGAGACCCAGTACTTC
CDR3aa: CASSPADGQETQYF

d_gene: -
j_gene: TRBJ2-5
v_gene: TRBV10-3
abundance: -
CDR3nt: TGTGCCATCAGTGAGTCTCGGGACGGCCAAGAGACCCAGTACTTC
CDR3aa: CAISESRDGQETQYF

d_gene: -
j_gene: TRBJ2-7
v_gene: TRBV11-3
abundance: -
CDR3nt: TGTGCCAGCAGCTTAGATCCATTAAACCGCCGGGCCCGGGTATACGAGCAGTACTTC
CDR3aa: CASSLDPLNRRARVYEQYF

d_gene: -
j_gene: TRBJ1-1
v_gene: TRBV10-1
abundance: few
CDR3nt: TGCGCCAGCAGCCCCCAACAGCAGAACACTGAAGCTTTCTTT
CDR3aa: CASSPQQQNTEAFF

d_gene: -
j_gene: TRBJ1-4
v_gene: TRBV5-6
abundance: -
CDR3nt: TGTGCCAGCAGCTTGGGTTCAGGGGATACTATTAATGAAAAACTGTTTTTT
CDR3aa: CASSLGSGDTINEKLFF

d_gene: -
j_gene: TRBJ2-3
v_gene: TRBV7-2
abundance: -
CDR3nt: TGTGCCAGCAGCTATGGGAGTGGGCCCGGCACAGATACGCAGTATTTT
CDR3aa: CASSYGSGPGTDTQYF

d_gene: -
j_gene: TRBJ2-3
v_gene: TRBV7-9
abundance: -
CDR3nt: TGTGCCAGCAGCTTAGCAAACTTCGTTAGTTCCTATAGCACAGATACGCAGTATTTT
CDR3aa: CASSLANFVSSYSTDTQYF

d_gene: TRBD2
j_gene: TRBJ2-3
v_gene: TRBV13
abundance: -
CDR3nt: TGTGCCAGCAGCTCAAACCGGGAGGGCCCCACAGATACGCAGTATTTT
CDR3aa: CASSSNREGPTDTQYF

d_gene: -
j_gene: TRBJ1-1
v_gene: TRBV29-1
abundance: -
CDR3nt: TGCAGCGTTTTCAGGAACACTGAAGCTTTCTTT
CDR3aa: CSVFRNTEAFF

d_gene: TRBD2
j_gene: TRBJ2-7
v_gene: TRBV18
abundance: -
CDR3nt: TGTGCCAGCTCACGAGGGACTAGCGGGGCTGGCGAGCAGTACTTC
CDR3aa: CASSRGTSGAGEQYF

d_gene: -
j_gene: TRBJ2-7
v_gene: TRBV2
abundance: -
CDR3nt: TGTGCCAGCAGTGTGGGACACCGAAACCCCTACGAGCAGTACTTC
CDR3aa: CASSVGHRNPYEQYF

d_gene: TRBD2
j_gene: TRBJ2-7
v_gene: TRBV2
abundance: -
CDR3nt: TGTGCCAGCAGGCAAGCCTTAGCGGGAGGGTCCTACGAGCAGTACTTC
CDR3aa: CASRQALAGGSYEQYF

d_gene: TRBD1
j_gene: TRBJ2-7
v_gene: TRBV6-5
abundance: -
CDR3nt: TGTGCCAGCAGCTTCCGGGACAGGGGGCCCTACGAGCAGTACTTC
CDR3aa: CASSFRDRGPYEQYF

d_gene: TRBD1
j_gene: TRBJ1-5
v_gene: TRBV28
abundance: -
CDR3nt: TGTGCCAGCGCCCCAGGGGGCGTTAGCAATCAGCCCCAGCATTTT
CDR3aa: CASAPGGVSNQPQHF